This T cell receptor beta chain was identified during a study of beta chain features in type 1 diabetes. Sequencing targeted expressed TCRB transcripts, as all isolated RNA had been reverse transcribed. Sequencing was performed with immunoSEQ multiplex PCR; in TCRdb, only in-frame clones are kept and a portion is missing. This table has some 500,000 clones, approximately 10% appearing once. This clone turned up a few times. V lost 4 bases, J lost 2 bases, and 10 bases lay in between. The CDR3 spans 13 residues. Germline CDR1 and CDR2: SQVTM and ANQGSEA. Material: naive CD4+ T cells from blood. The V gene is TRBV29-1, the J gene TRBJ2-3, with D maybe TRBD1 (6 bases). This TCR was sampled from a woman younger than 30 in good health. The CDR3: CSVAGAHTDTQYF. CDR3 coding DNA: TGCAGCGTTGCAGGGGCACACACAGATACGCAGTATTTT.